The 10 T cell receptor beta chains listed next were all sequenced from one sample in a study of cytomegalovirus exposure and HLA in healthy donors. The PCR ran on 60 Vbeta and 13 Jbeta primers. The data were produced by immunoSEQ multiplex PCR, yet TCRdb's version contains in-frame clones alone and is incomplete. The table includes under 200,000 clones, 75% to 85% detected once. Sequencing input: PBMCs. These receptor sequences come from a man aged 50 to 60 in good health and CMV-seropositive.

This clone was found once. V is TRBV6-5 and J is TRBJ2-5, with 8 positions matching TRBD1. In germline, CDR1 is MNHEY, CDR2 SVGAGI. Trimming took 6 bases from V and 5 from J; bases not matched to a gene: 8. This CDR3 is built from 14 residues. The CDR3 is CASRTGQGIETQYF. The CDR3 region has the DNA TGTGCCAGCAGAACCGGACAGGGTATTGAGACCCAGTACTTC.

This chain joins TRBV7-9 and TRBJ2-1, with TRBD1 matching over 9 bases. With 3 bases clipped from V and 0 bases from J, the junction kept 6 bases outside the gene matches. The CDR3 has 17 residues. Germline values: CDR1 SEHNR, CDR2 FQNEAQ (reference sequence). The CDR3 loop reads CASSFLQGAVSYNEQFF. The CDR3, as DNA: TGTGCCAGCAGCTTCTTACAGGGGGCGGTCTCCTACAATGAGCAGTTCTTC.

This chain connects TRBV5-5 to TRBJ2-3; D might be TRBD2 (5 bases). V lost 6 bases, J lost 0 bases, and 8 bases lay in between. Germline values: CDR1 SGHKS, CDR2 YYEKEE (reference sequence). The CDR3 totals 13 residues. Here the CDR3 DNA reads TGTGCCAGCACTAGCCTAAGCACAGATACGCAGTATTTT. Its protein product is CASTSLSTDTQYF. Drawing the rest from reference TRBV5-5 and TRBJ2-3, the complete variable domain is DAGVTQSPTHLIKTRGQQVTLRCSPISGHKSVSWYQQVLGQGPQFIFQYYEKEERGRGNFPDRFSARQFPNYSSELNVNALLLGDSALYLCASTSLSTDTQYFGPGTRLTVL.

The chain couples TRBV2 to TRBJ2-1; 8 bases line up with TRBD2. The length of the CDR3 is 15 residues. V dropped 6 bases and J dropped 8; count of bases not matched to a gene: 12. Germline CDR1 reads SNHLY; CDR2 reads FYNNEI. The CDR3 here is CASRSGTSLSHEQFF. Written as DNA, the CDR3 is TGTGCCAGCAGGTCCGGGACTAGTTTATCCCATGAGCAGTTCTTC.

The V gene is TRBV18, the J gene TRBJ2-1; 14 positions agree with TRBD2. CDR3 length equals 17 residues. Looked up from germline, CDR1 is KGHSH and CDR2 is LQKENI. After removal of 4 bases from V and 3 bases from J, the junction contained 5 bases not matched to a gene. The CDR3 protein is CASSLGTSGSGYNEQFF. The CDR3 DNA reads as TGTGCCAGCTCACTCGGGACTAGCGGGAGCGGCTACAATGAGCAGTTCTTC.

The DNA of the CDR3 is TGTGCCAGCAGCACCCCCGGGACAGCTTCCTACGAGCAGTACTTC. It codes for CASSTPGTASYEQYF. The chain has TRBV28 and TRBJ2-5; 7 bases map to TRBD1. The DNA end lines up better with TRBJ2-7; the J call may be wrong. The CDR3 loop spans 15 amino acids. Germline V gene data show CDR1 as MDHEN and CDR2 as SYDVKM.

The V call is TRBV6-1, the J call TRBJ2-7; D gene unclear. The germline V gene encodes CDR1 MNHNS and CDR2 SASEGT. V was cut by 6 bases and J by 7 bases, with 13 bases left in between. The CDR3 sequence is 12 residues long. CDR3: CASRWLRAEQYF. In DNA form, the CDR3 reads TGTGCCAGCAGGTGGCTCCGAGCGGAGCAGTACTTC.

This rearrangement joins TRBV6-1 to TRBJ2-7; 11 bases align to TRBD1. V was pared by 6 bases and J by 7 bases, with 8 bases of the junction left unmatched. The germline V gene has CDR1 MNHNS and CDR2 SASEGT. The CDR3 is 14 residues long. CDR3 DNA: TGTGCCAGCAGAACTGGACAGGGGGCGCGAGAGCAGTACTTC. Translated, it gives CASRTGQGAREQYF.

This clone was seen repeatedly, ten times or more. The chain is built from TRBV28 and TRBJ2-2; TRBD1 might be the D (6 bases). Germline CDR1 and CDR2: MDHEN and SYDVKM. V was cut by 2 bases and J by 6 bases, with 7 bases left in between. The CDR3 sequence is 13 residues long. CDR3 sequence reads: CASSLEGAGELFF. The CDR3, as DNA: TGTGCCAGCAGTTTAGAGGGGGCCGGGGAGCTGTTTTTT. Filled out from reference TRBV28 and TRBJ2-2, the complete variable domain reads DVKVTQSSRYLVKRTGEKVFLECVQDMDHENMFWYRQDPGLGLRLIYFSYDVKMKEKGDIPEGYSVSREKKERFSLILESASTNQTSMYLCASSLEGAGELFFGEGSRLTVL.

V is TRBV6-1 and J is TRBJ2-5, with TRBD1 identical over 7 bases. The length of the CDR3 is 15 residues. After removal of 10 bases from V and 4 bases from J, the junction contained 15 bases not matched to a gene. The germline CDR1 and CDR2 sequences are MNHNS and SASEGT. CDR3 DNA: TGTGCCACCTTTACAGGGGACATGGGTTTAGAGACCCAGTACTTC. It yields the protein CATFTGDMGLETQYF.